These T cell receptor beta chains were read from a single sample in a study of blood T cells in healthy people across ages. One entry per CDR3 protein, called by TCRdb with MiXCR from the 5' RACE reads. The repertoire holds 780,000 or so distinct CDR3 sequences, with about 55% as singletons. The sample was blood. These receptors were obtained from a man older than 75 in good health. The CDR3 runs from the conserved cysteine through the conserved F or W. Fields, in order: V gene, J gene, clone size, D gene, CDR3 protein, CDR3 DNA. D genes are given only for firm matches. Only some rows state a clone size, as once, few, many or a class for expanded clones.

v_call: TRBV6-1
j_call: TRBJ2-5
clone_size: few
d_call: TRBD2
cdr3_aa: CASGTSGSPPWETQYF
cdr3_nt: TGTGCCAGCGGGACTAGCGGGAGCCCTCCGTGGGAGACCCAGTACTTC

v_call: TRBV12-3/TRBV12-4
j_call: TRBJ2-5
clone_size: .
d_call: .
cdr3_aa: CASSLARGLRKTQYF
cdr3_nt: TGTGCCAGCAGTTTAGCCAGGGGTTTAAGAAAGACCCAGTACTTC

v_call: TRBV27
j_call: TRBJ2-7
clone_size: .
d_call: .
cdr3_aa: CASSLGGRGVSYEQYF
cdr3_nt: TGTGCCAGCAGTTTAGGGGGCCGAGGGGTATCCTACGAGCAGTACTTC

v_call: TRBV29-1
j_call: TRBJ1-2
clone_size: many
d_call: .
cdr3_aa: CSVEQDYGYTF
cdr3_nt: TGCAGCGTTGAACAGGACTATGGCTACACCTTC

v_call: TRBV6-2/TRBV6-3
j_call: TRBJ2-1
clone_size: .
d_call: TRBD2
cdr3_aa: CASTITGLASEQFF
cdr3_nt: TGTGCCAGCACTATAACGGGACTAGCAAGTGAGCAGTTCTTC

v_call: TRBV19
j_call: TRBJ1-6
clone_size: once
d_call: .
cdr3_aa: CASSRDRMSSYNSPLHF
cdr3_nt: TGTGCCAGTAGCCGAGACAGGATGAGCTCCTATAATTCACCCCTCCACTTT

v_call: TRBV12-3/TRBV12-4
j_call: TRBJ2-5
clone_size: .
d_call: .
cdr3_aa: CASSPVSPLETQYF
cdr3_nt: TGTGCCAGCAGCCCGGTTTCTCCCCTAGAGACCCAGTACTTC

v_call: TRBV7-8
j_call: TRBJ1-2
clone_size: few
d_call: TRBD1
cdr3_aa: CASSLRGVGQGASGYTF
cdr3_nt: TGTGCCAGCAGCTTACGGGGGGTTGGACAGGGGGCGTCGGGCTACACCTTC

v_call: TRBV15
j_call: TRBJ2-7
clone_size: .
d_call: .
cdr3_aa: CATSRDPSVYEKEQYF
cdr3_nt: TGTGCCACCAGCAGAGACCCCTCGGTGTACGAGAAAGAGCAGTACTTC

v_call: TRBV3-1
j_call: TRBJ2-5
clone_size: .
d_call: TRBD2
cdr3_aa: CASRSSGRMETQYF
cdr3_nt: TGTGCCAGCAGGTCTAGCGGGAGGATGGAGACCCAGTACTTC

v_call: TRBV27
j_call: TRBJ2-7
clone_size: .
d_call: TRBD2
cdr3_aa: CASSPGGERHYEQYF
cdr3_nt: TGTGCTAGCAGCCCCGGGGGGGAACGACACTACGAGCAGTACTTC

v_call: TRBV5-1
j_call: TRBJ2-1
clone_size: few
d_call: TRBD1
cdr3_aa: CASSLTGTAYNEQFF
cdr3_nt: TGCGCCAGCAGCTTGACCGGGACAGCCTACAATGAGCAGTTCTTC

v_call: TRBV7-6
j_call: TRBJ2-7
clone_size: once
d_call: TRBD2
cdr3_aa: CASSLSSGPPTYEQYF
cdr3_nt: TGTGCCAGCAGCCTCTCTAGCGGACCCCCGACCTACGAGCAGTACTTC

v_call: TRBV7-8
j_call: TRBJ2-5
clone_size: .
d_call: TRBD2
cdr3_aa: CASSLAPRGVAGVETQYF
cdr3_nt: TGTGCCAGCAGCTTAGCCCCCAGAGGAGTAGCGGGAGTGGAGACCCAGTACTTC

v_call: TRBV3-1
j_call: TRBJ1-2
clone_size: .
d_call: .
cdr3_aa: CASSQIRYGYTF
cdr3_nt: TGTGCCAGCAGCCAAATAAGATATGGCTACACCTTC

v_call: TRBV6-6
j_call: TRBJ1-4
clone_size: few
d_call: .
cdr3_aa: CASSYSTRLNEKLFF
cdr3_nt: TGTGCCAGCAGTTACTCGACTAGACTAAATGAAAAACTGTTTTTT

v_call: TRBV28
j_call: TRBJ2-7
clone_size: .
d_call: .
cdr3_aa: CASISETWDEQYF
cdr3_nt: TGTGCCAGCATATCCGAGACATGGGACGAGCAGTACTTC

v_call: TRBV5-1
j_call: TRBJ1-2
clone_size: few
d_call: TRBD1
cdr3_aa: CASSLDGTGGGYTF
cdr3_nt: TGCGCCAGCAGCTTGGATGGGACAGGGGGTGGCTACACCTTC

v_call: TRBV12-3/TRBV12-4
j_call: TRBJ2-4
clone_size: few
d_call: .
cdr3_aa: CASTPGDKNIQYF
cdr3_nt: TGTGCCAGCACCCCAGGCGATAAAAACATTCAGTACTTC

v_call: TRBV7-6
j_call: TRBJ2-5
clone_size: .
d_call: TRBD1
cdr3_aa: CASSSGQGIQETQYF
cdr3_nt: TGTGCCAGCAGCTCGGGACAGGGAATCCAAGAGACCCAGTACTTC

v_call: TRBV20-1
j_call: TRBJ2-7
clone_size: few
d_call: TRBD1
cdr3_aa: CSARDPGQGKYEQYF
cdr3_nt: TGCAGTGCTAGGGACCCGGGACAGGGCAAGTACGAGCAGTACTTC

v_call: TRBV28
j_call: TRBJ2-7
clone_size: few
d_call: TRBD1
cdr3_aa: CASSSQGVHYEQYF
cdr3_nt: TGTGCCAGCAGTTCCCAGGGGGTTCACTACGAGCAGTACTTC

v_call: TRBV2
j_call: TRBJ2-7
clone_size: few
d_call: .
cdr3_aa: CASSDWGLNYEQYF
cdr3_nt: TGTGCCAGCAGTGATTGGGGCCTAAACTACGAGCAGTACTTC

v_call: TRBV20-1
j_call: TRBJ2-1
clone_size: few
d_call: .
cdr3_aa: CSARGKSDEQFF
cdr3_nt: TGCAGTGCTAGGGGGAAGAGCGATGAGCAGTTCTTC

v_call: TRBV6-2/TRBV6-3
j_call: TRBJ2-5
clone_size: few
d_call: .
cdr3_aa: CASRTGSQETQYF
cdr3_nt: TGTGCCAGCAGAACGGGGAGCCAAGAGACCCAGTACTTC

v_call: TRBV7-9
j_call: TRBJ2-1
clone_size: .
d_call: .
cdr3_aa: CASSLGAGKTYNEQFF
cdr3_nt: TGTGCCAGCAGCTTAGGAGCGGGCAAAACCTACAATGAGCAGTTCTTC

v_call: TRBV24-1
j_call: TRBJ2-3
clone_size: .
d_call: TRBD2
cdr3_aa: CATSEGTSGTDTQYF
cdr3_nt: TGTGCCACCAGTGAGGGGACTAGCGGCACAGATACGCAGTATTTT

v_call: TRBV18
j_call: TRBJ2-5
clone_size: .
d_call: TRBD2
cdr3_aa: CVSSPLEASAGEQYF
cdr3_nt: TGTGTCAGCTCACCTCTCGAGGCTAGTGCGGGGGAGCAGTACTTC

v_call: TRBV29-1
j_call: TRBJ1-1
clone_size: .
d_call: .
cdr3_aa: CSGVGGSGNTEAFF
cdr3_nt: TGCAGCGGGGTGGGTGGCTCAGGGAACACTGAAGCTTTCTTT

v_call: TRBV12-3/TRBV12-4
j_call: TRBJ1-6
clone_size: once
d_call: .
cdr3_aa: CASRPRQNSPLHF
cdr3_nt: TGTGCCAGCCGCCCAAGACAGAATTCACCCCTCCACTTT

v_call: TRBV20-1
j_call: TRBJ2-3
clone_size: .
d_call: .
cdr3_aa: CSASVSNLGKKDRYAYF
cdr3_nt: TGCAGTGCTAGTGTTTCGAACCTAGGAAAGAAAGACAGATACGCGTATTTT

v_call: TRBV4-2
j_call: TRBJ2-1
clone_size: .
d_call: TRBD2
cdr3_aa: CASSHAGAGHNEQFF
cdr3_nt: TGTGCCAGCAGCCACGCGGGAGCGGGTCACAATGAGCAGTTCTTC

v_call: TRBV2
j_call: TRBJ1-5
clone_size: .
d_call: .
cdr3_aa: CASSDSYSNQPQHF
cdr3_nt: TGTGCCAGCAGCGACAGTTATAGCAATCAGCCCCAGCATTTT

v_call: TRBV9
j_call: TRBJ2-1
clone_size: .
d_call: TRBD2
cdr3_aa: CASSVGGGTSGSNEQFF
cdr3_nt: TGTGCCAGCAGCGTAGGAGGGGGGACTAGCGGGAGTAATGAGCAGTTCTTC

v_call: TRBV15
j_call: TRBJ1-1
clone_size: once
d_call: .
cdr3_aa: CATSTQRNTEAFF
cdr3_nt: TGTGCCACCAGCACCCAAAGGAACACTGAAGCTTTCTTT

v_call: TRBV10-3
j_call: TRBJ1-1
clone_size: .
d_call: .
cdr3_aa: CAISPGNLNTEAFF
cdr3_nt: TGTGCCATCAGCCCAGGTAACTTGAACACTGAAGCTTTCTTT

v_call: TRBV3-1
j_call: TRBJ2-5
clone_size: few
d_call: .
cdr3_aa: CASSQTLGTSGTQYF
cdr3_nt: TGTGCCAGCAGCCAAACCCTGGGAACCTCAGGGACCCAGTACTTC

v_call: TRBV13
j_call: TRBJ2-7
clone_size: .
d_call: TRBD1
cdr3_aa: CASSPAGQGIYEQYF
cdr3_nt: TGTGCCAGCAGCCCAGCCGGACAGGGGATCTACGAGCAGTACTTC

v_call: TRBV12-3/TRBV12-4
j_call: TRBJ2-3
clone_size: few
d_call: TRBD1
cdr3_aa: CASSTTGAGDTQYF
cdr3_nt: TGTGCCAGCAGTACGACAGGGGCAGGAGATACGCAGTATTTT

v_call: TRBV7-2
j_call: TRBJ2-7
clone_size: .
d_call: .
cdr3_aa: CASSSAYMQYF
cdr3_nt: TGTGCCAGCAGCAGTGCTTACATGCAGTACTTC

v_call: TRBV24-1
j_call: TRBJ2-2
clone_size: once
d_call: .
cdr3_aa: CATSDYGGELFF
cdr3_nt: TGTGCCACCAGTGATTACGGCGGGGAGCTGTTTTTT

v_call: TRBV6-1
j_call: TRBJ2-7
clone_size: .
d_call: TRBD2
cdr3_aa: CASRGFLWTSGSYEQYF
cdr3_nt: TGTGCCAGCAGAGGATTCCTATGGACTAGCGGTTCCTACGAGCAGTACTTC